Detailed here is one T cell receptor (beta chain). Germline CDR1 KGHSH, CDR2 LQKENI. This CDR3 is 15 amino acids long. The germline V and J ends were trimmed by 2 bases and 5 bases, with 15 bases remaining between them. As originally analysed: By means of reference gene primer amplification, nucleated cell counts were estimated. Repertoires were generated with immunoSEQ multiplex PCR, while TCRdb's copy carries only in-frame clones and drops some. Clonal size and the V and J genes are those of that table, whereas D and trimming came from the DNA. The table has about 24,000 clones, about 89% seen once. A Seattle source enrolled patients during active infection and followed them longitudinally. These data are taken from a study of blood T cell repertoires in COVID-19. For the study at large: Whether acute or convalescent, the COVID-19 samples came from the United States, Italy and Spain. In each case, the material was cDNA or gDNA derived from T cells, B-cell-depleted T cells, or PBMCs.

The chain couples TRBV18 to TRBJ1-1, with D possibly being TRBD1 (6 bases). The origin of this receptor is a man aged 65 to 85 with COVID-19, enrolled during active disease. Source material: peripheral blood. CDR3 in amino acids: CASSPRGGERTEAFF. In nucleotides, the CDR3 is TGTGCCAGCTCACCAAGGGGGGGTGAGAGGACTGAAGCTTTCTTT.